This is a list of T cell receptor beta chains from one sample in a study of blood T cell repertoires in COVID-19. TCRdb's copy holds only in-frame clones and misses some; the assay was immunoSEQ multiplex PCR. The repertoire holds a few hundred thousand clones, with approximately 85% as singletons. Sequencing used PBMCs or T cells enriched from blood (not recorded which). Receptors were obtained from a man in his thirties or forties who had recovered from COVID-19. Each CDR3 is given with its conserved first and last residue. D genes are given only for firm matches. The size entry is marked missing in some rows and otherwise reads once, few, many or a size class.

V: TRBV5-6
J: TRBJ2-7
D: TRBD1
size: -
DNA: TGTGCCAGCAGATTATCGGGACAGGGTACCTACGAGCAGTACTTC
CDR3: CASRLSGQGTYEQYF

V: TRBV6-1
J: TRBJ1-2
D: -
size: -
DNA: TGTGCCAGCAGTGAAGGAGGGAGGTCTAACTATGGCTACACCTTC
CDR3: CASSEGGRSNYGYTF

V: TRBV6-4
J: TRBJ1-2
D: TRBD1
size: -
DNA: TGTGCCAGCAGTGACCAGGGGGTAGGGGGCTACACCTTC
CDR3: CASSDQGVGGYTF

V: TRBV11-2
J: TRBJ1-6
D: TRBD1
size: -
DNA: TGTGCCAGCAGGTTGGACAGGGTAAACTCACCCCTCCACTTT
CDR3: CASRLDRVNSPLHF

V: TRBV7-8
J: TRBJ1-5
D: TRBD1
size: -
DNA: TGTGCCAGCAGCGCCACTCGTGTGGACAGGCGGATTAGCAATCAGCCCCAGCATTTT
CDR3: CASSATRVDRRISNQPQHF

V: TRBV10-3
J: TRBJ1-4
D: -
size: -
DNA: TGTGCCATCAGTGGTGACTTGACGGAGCAACTGTTTTTT
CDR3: CAISGDLTEQLFF

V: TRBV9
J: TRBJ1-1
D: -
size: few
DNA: TGTGCCAGCAGCGTAGCTGGGCCTACTGAAGCTTTCTTT
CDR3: CASSVAGPTEAFF

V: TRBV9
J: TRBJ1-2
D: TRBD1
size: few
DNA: TGTGCCAGCAGCCCACAGGGGGCGGTGTATGGCTACACCTTC
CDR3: CASSPQGAVYGYTF

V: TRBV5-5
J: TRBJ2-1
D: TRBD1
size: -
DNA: TGTGCCAGCATTCGGGACAGCCACTACAATGAGCAGTTCTTC
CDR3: CASIRDSHYNEQFF

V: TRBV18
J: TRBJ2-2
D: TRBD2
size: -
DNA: TGTGCCAGCTCACCATCACTAGCGGGGCTGAACACCGGGGAGCTGTTTTTT
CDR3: CASSPSLAGLNTGELFF

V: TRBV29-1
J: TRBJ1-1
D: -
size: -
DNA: TGCAGCGTTTACCCCAGACTGCGCGGGGACACTGAAGCTTTCTTT
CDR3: CSVYPRLRGDTEAFF

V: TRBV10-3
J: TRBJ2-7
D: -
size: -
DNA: TGTGCCACCGCGCCCGGACAGACTTACTCCAGCTACGAGCAGTACTTC
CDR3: CATAPGQTYSSYEQYF

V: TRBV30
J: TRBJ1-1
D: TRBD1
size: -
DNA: TGTGCCTGGAGGGGAAATAACAGGGGCGTACGCGCCCTAGGGCAATTGAACACTGAAGCTTTCTTT
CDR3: CAWRGNNRGVRALGQLNTEAFF

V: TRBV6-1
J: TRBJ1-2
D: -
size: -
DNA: TGTGCCAGCAGTGAAACTTTCAGGGACTATGGCTACACCTTC
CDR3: CASSETFRDYGYTF

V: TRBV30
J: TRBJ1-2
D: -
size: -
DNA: TGTGCCTGGAGTGTAAGGTCCCGGCTTGGAGCTAACTATGGCTACACCTTC
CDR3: CAWSVRSRLGANYGYTF

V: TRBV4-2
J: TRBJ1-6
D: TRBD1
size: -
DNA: TGTGCCAGCAGCCAAGATCTGGACAGGCAAACTTCACCCCTCCACTTT
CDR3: CASSQDLDRQTSPLHF

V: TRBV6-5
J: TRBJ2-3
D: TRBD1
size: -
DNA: TGTGCCAGCAGTTACGACAGGGCTCGGGATACGCAGTATTTT
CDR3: CASSYDRARDTQYF

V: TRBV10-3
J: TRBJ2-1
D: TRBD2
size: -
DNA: TGTGCCATCACCGAGACTAGCGGGGGGGTCAATGAGCAGTTCTTC
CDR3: CAITETSGGVNEQFF

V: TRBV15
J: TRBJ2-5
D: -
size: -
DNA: TGTGCCACCAGCGGACAAGGAGAGACCCAGTACTTC
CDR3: CATSGQGETQYF

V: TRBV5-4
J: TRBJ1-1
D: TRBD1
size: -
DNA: TGTGCCAGCAGCTCCGAGGGGGCGCTAACTGAAGCTTTCTTT
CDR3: CASSSEGALTEAFF

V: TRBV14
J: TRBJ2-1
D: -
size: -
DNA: TGTGCCAGCAGCCTCTCCTTTGGGGGCGGATCCTACAATGAGCAGTTCTTC
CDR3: CASSLSFGGGSYNEQFF

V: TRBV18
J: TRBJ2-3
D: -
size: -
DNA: TGTGCCAGCTCACCAAGCCTCCCAGGGGTGACAGATACGCAGTATTTT
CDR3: CASSPSLPGVTDTQYF

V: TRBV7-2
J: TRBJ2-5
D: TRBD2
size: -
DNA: TGTGCCAGCAGCTTAGCTAGCGGGGGGGTCCAAGAGACCCAGTACTTC
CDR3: CASSLASGGVQETQYF

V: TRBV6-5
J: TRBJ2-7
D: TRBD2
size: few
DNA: TGTGCCACCGGGACTAGCGGGTCCTACGAGCAGTACTTC
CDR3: CATGTSGSYEQYF

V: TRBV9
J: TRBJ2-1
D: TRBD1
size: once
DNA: TGTGCCAGCGAGGAGTCGGACAGGGGGGCAAATGAGCAGTTCTTC
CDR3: CASEESDRGANEQFF

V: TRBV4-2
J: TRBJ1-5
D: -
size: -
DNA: TGTGCCAGCAGCCAAGAATATCCAGGAACCTATATGCAGCCCCAGCATTTT
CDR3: CASSQEYPGTYMQPQHF

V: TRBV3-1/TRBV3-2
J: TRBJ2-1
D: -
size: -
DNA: TGTGCCAGCAGCCCTGGCTCTAGCGACAATGAGCAGTTCTTC
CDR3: CASSPGSSDNEQFF

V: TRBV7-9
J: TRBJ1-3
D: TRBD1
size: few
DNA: TGTGCCAGCATCACTTCCAGGACAGGGGGCGGTGGAAACACCATATATTTT
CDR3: CASITSRTGGGGNTIYF

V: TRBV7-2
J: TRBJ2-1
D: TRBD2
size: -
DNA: TGTGCCAGCAGCTTCGGGACTACCAACAATGAGCAGTTCTTC
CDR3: CASSFGTTNNEQFF

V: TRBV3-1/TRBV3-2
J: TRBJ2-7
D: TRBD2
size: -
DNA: TGTGCCAGCAGCCCGGAGGGAGGGGCAGGGTACGAGCAGTACTTC
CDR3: CASSPEGGAGYEQYF

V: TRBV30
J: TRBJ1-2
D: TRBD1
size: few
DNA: TGTGCCTGGAGGCCCGGGACAGGGAGCGGCTACACCTTC
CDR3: CAWRPGTGSGYTF

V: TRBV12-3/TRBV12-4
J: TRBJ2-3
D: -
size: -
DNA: TGTGCCGGCGGACAGAGCACAGATACGCAGTATTTT
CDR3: CAGGQSTDTQYF

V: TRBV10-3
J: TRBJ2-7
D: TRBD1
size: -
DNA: TGTGCCATCAGTGAGTTTACCGGGACAGACTACGAGCAGTACTTC
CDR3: CAISEFTGTDYEQYF

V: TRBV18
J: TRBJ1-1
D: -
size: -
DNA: TGTGCCAGCTCACCTTTACAGGGTAGCAACACTGAAGCTTTCTTT
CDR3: CASSPLQGSNTEAFF

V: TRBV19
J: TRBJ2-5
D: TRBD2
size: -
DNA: TGTGCCACCCTAGGGGGGACTAGCGGGTACCCGGAGACCCAGTACTTC
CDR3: CATLGGTSGYPETQYF

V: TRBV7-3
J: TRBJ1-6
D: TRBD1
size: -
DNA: TGTGCCAGCAGCTTAGTAGGGACAGATAATTCACCCCTCCACTTT
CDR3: CASSLVGTDNSPLHF

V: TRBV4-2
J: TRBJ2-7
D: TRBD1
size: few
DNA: TGTGCCAGCAGCCACTACAAAAGGGGGACAGGAGACTACGAGCAGTACTTC
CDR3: CASSHYKRGTGDYEQYF

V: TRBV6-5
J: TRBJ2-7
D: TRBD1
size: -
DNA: TGTGCCAGCAGTCCACAGGGGCGCGAGCAGTACTTC
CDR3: CASSPQGREQYF

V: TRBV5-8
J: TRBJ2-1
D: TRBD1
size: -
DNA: TGTGCCAGCAGAACTCCGGGACAGGGGTCCTCGAAGAGCTCCTACAATGAGCAGTTCTTC
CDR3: CASRTPGQGSSKSSYNEQFF

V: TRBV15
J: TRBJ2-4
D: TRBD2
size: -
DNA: TGTGCCACCAGCATGACTAGCGGTAAAGCCAAAAACATTCAGTACTTC
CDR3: CATSMTSGKAKNIQYF

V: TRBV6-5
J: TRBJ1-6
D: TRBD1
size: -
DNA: TGTGCCAGCAGGAACGACAGGGTTCTACCCCTCCACTTT
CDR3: CASRNDRVLPLHF

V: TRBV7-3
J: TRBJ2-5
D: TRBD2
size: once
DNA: TGTGCCAGCAGCTCAGGGACTATCGGGGAAGCCCAAGAGACCCAGTACTTC
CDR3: CASSSGTIGEAQETQYF

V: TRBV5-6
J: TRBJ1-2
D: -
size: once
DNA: TGTGCCAGCAGCTTGGACACGAATGGCTACACCTTC
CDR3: CASSLDTNGYTF

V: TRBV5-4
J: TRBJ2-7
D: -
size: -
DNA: TGTGCCAGCAGCCATGCCGGCAGGGACGAGCAGTACTTC
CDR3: CASSHAGRDEQYF

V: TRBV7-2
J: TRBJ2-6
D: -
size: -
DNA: TGTGCCAGCAGCCAAAACTCTGGGGCCAACGTCCTGACTTTC
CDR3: CASSQNSGANVLTF

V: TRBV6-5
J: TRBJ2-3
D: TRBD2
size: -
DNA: TGTGCCAGCACGCCGGGGGGGGGCCCAGATACGCAGTATTTT
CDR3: CASTPGGGPDTQYF

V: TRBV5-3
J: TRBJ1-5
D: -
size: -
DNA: TGTGCCAGCATAGACTCGGACAGACCCTATAGCAATCAGCCCCAGCATTTT
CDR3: CASIDSDRPYSNQPQHF

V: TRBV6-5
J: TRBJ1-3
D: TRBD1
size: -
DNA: TGTGCCACCATTCCGGGACAGGGAAACACCATATATTTT
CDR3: CATIPGQGNTIYF

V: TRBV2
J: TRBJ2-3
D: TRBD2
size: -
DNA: TGTGCCAGCAGGGTATATACTTCTAGCGGGGGGGCTGATACGCAGTATTTT
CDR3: CASRVYTSSGGADTQYF

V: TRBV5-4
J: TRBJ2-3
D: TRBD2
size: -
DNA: TGTGCCAGCAGCTTGGACGGGGGGGTCACAGATACGCAGTATTTT
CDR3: CASSLDGGVTDTQYF

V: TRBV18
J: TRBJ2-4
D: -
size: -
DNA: TGTGCCAGCTCACCAATTTCTCCAGGGGGGTCCAAAAACATTCAGTACTTC
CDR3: CASSPISPGGSKNIQYF

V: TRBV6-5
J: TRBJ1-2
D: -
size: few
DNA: TGTGCCAGCAGGGCGGGACGGACGCTCACCTTC
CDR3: CASRAGRTLTF

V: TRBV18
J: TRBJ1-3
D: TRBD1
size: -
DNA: TGTGCCAGCTCACTTGGACAGGGAGGAAACACCATATATTTT
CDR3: CASSLGQGGNTIYF